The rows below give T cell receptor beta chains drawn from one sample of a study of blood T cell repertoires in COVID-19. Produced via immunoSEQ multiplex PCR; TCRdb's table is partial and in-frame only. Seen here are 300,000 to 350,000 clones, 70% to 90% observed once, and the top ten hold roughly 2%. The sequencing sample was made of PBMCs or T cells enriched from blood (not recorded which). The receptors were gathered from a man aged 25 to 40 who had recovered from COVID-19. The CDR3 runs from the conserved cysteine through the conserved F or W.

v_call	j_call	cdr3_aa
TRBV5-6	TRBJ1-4	CASSLELPGVDEKLFF
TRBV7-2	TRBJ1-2	CASSKNPGEKGYGYTF
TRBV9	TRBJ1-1	CASSVGGLGTEAFF
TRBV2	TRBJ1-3	CASSEDRRNTIYF
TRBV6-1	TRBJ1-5	CASSEAGVGNQPQHF
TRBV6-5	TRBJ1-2	CASSYGRGRAYGYTF
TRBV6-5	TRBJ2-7	CASNLGRGLEYEQYF
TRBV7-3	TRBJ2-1	CASSTRGRGQGYNEQFF
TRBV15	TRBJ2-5	CATSRDFPGGYQETQYF
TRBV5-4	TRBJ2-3	CASSPDRDSSTDTQYF
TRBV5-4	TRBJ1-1	CASSPVQGVNTEAFF
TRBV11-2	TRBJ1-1	CASSPRGHFFEAFF
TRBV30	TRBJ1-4	CAWSVPGQGPTVF
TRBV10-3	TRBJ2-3	CAGGEAGSDTQYF
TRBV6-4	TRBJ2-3	CASKGQSTDTQYF
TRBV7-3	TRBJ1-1	CASSLQGQNTEAFF
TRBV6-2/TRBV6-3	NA	CASSYSIRGTGELFF
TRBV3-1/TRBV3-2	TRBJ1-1	CASSQGSGDIQDVAFF
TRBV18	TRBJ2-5	CASSPRARQETQYF
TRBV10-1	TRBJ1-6	CASSEAGDSLSSYNSPLHF
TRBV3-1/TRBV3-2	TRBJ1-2	CASRNRGRNYGYTF
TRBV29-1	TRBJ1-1	CSVRTGRNTEAFF
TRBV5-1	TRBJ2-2	CASYGTQVGELFF
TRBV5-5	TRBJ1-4	CASSLWGVDEKLFF
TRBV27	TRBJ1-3	CASSSLFSGNTIYF
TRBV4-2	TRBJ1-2	CASSQASKGAGGYTF
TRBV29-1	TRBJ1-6	CSVSLGTGRPLHF
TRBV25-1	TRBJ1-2	CASSRSGKDGGYTF
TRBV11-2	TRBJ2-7	CASSPGTGLGEQYF
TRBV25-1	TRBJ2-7	CASSGRRPSRYEQYF
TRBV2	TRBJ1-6	CASRQHGQGYYNSPLHF
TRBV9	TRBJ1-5	CASSAGGGPQEPQHF
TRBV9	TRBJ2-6	CASSGQGTSGANVLTF
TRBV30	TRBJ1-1	CAWIQTVEAFF
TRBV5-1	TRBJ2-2	CASSRLAANTGELFF
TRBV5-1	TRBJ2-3	CASSLGLAGGSTDTQYF
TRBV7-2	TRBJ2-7	CASSRVPIPTSEQYF
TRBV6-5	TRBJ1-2	CASSPGTTYGYTF
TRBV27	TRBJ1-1	CASSFRRGMSGAFF
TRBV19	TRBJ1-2	CASSPGTRYGYTF
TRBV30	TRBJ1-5	CAWNSGFIQPQHF
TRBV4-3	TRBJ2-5	CASSHGQSQETQYF
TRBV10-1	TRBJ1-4	CASSRDRSTNEKLFF
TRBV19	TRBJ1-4	CASSIGRVNEKLFF
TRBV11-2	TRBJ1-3	CASSVDRAGNTIYF
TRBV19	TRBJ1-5	CASSEGRDRETSNQPQHF
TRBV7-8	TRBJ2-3	CASSKPSGGADTQYF
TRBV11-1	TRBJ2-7	CASTTGTGSYEQYF
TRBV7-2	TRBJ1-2	CASSGTGVNGYTF